The next 20 T cell receptor beta chains were all read from a single sample in a study of CD8 T cells in ankylosing spondylitis. MiXCR, applied by TCRdb to the 5' RACE reads, yields one record per CDR3 protein. This table has about 360,000 distinct CDR3 sequences, 20% appearing once. The sequencing input was blood, either unsorted or a sorted T cell fraction (not recorded which). The receptors here all came from a male donor with ankylosing spondylitis or in good health (not recorded which).

The chain joins TRBV24-1 to TRBJ2-1; either TRBD1 or TRBD2 may supply D (5 bases each). The CDR3 runs to 16 residues. Germline lookup yields CDR1 KGHDR and CDR2 SFDVKD. Trimming stripped 4 bases from V and 8 bases from J, with 20 bases between. DNA of the CDR3: TGTGCCACCAGTGAAACCGGGCCCCCCCTGGGGGATGAGCAGTTCTTC. It encodes CATSETGPPLGDEQFF.

This chain joins TRBV20-1 and TRBJ2-1; D call uncertain. The CDR3 totals 15 residues. Trimming shortened V by 0 bases and J by 0 bases, and 9 bases separated the two germline ends. Looked up from germline, CDR1 is DFQATT and CDR2 is SNEGSKA (reference sequence). The CDR3 nucleotides are TGCAGTGCTAGAGATACGTACCTCTCCTACAATGAGCAGTTCTTC. Protein sequence: CSARDTYLSYNEQFF.

This rearrangement joins TRBV12-3 or TRBV12-4 to TRBJ2-1; TRBD2 matches at 7 bases. The length of the CDR3 is 15 residues. After removal of 7 bases from V and 3 bases from J, the junction contained 9 bases not matched to a gene. The CDR3 sequence: CASNWGGVLYNEQFF. CDR3 sequence (DNA): TGTGCCAGCAATTGGGGGGGGGTTCTCTACAATGAGCAGTTCTTC.

This sequence joins TRBV12-3 or TRBV12-4 and TRBJ2-3, with 8 bases identical to TRBD2. The CDR3 extends over 16 amino acids. The J segment lost 3 bases and the V segment lost 6 bases, leaving 11 bases of the junction unmatched. CDR3 nucleotides: TGTGCCAGCAGGGACGGACTAGCTGTGAGGACAGATACGCAGTATTTT. Amino acids: CASRDGLAVRTDTQYF.

The V call is TRBV11-2, the J call TRBJ2-5; 11 positions match TRBD1. V was clipped by 5 bases and J by 4 bases; unmatched bases: 9. Germline values: CDR1 SGHAT, CDR2 FQNNGV. CDR3 length: 16 residues. CDR3 loop: CASSVGDRGFPETQYF. For the CDR3, the DNA is TGTGCCAGCAGCGTGGGGGACAGGGGGTTTCCAGAGACCCAGTACTTC.

This rearrangement joins TRBV12-3 or TRBV12-4 to TRBJ2-3; D is perhaps TRBD1 or TRBD2 (5 bases each). Trimming removed 6 bases from V and 4 bases from J, with 23 bases in between. The CDR3 is 17 residues long. DNA of the CDR3: TGTGCCAGCAGCACCCGGGACCACTCCCCGCCAGCAGATACGCAGTATTTT. Protein sequence: CASSTRDHSPPADTQYF.

In this sample, this clonotype turned up a few times. The J gene is TRBJ2-2, the V gene TRBV28; D unclear. Germline V lookup: CDR1 MDHEN, CDR2 SYDVKM. The CDR3 spans 16 residues. Trimming cost V 5 bases and J 1 base, with 14 bases left between them. CDR3 sequence reads: CASSHQTAKNTGELFF. The CDR3 DNA reads TGTGCCAGCAGTCACCAGACGGCCAAGAACACCGGGGAGCTGTTTTTT.

As for this clonotype: At one of its ends the junction is not consistent with the germline gene, which may arise from a read error. The rearrangement joins TRBV12-3 or TRBV12-4 to TRBJ2-5, with D unresolved. The CDR3 runs 13 residues. Here the CDR3 reads CASSLVGTETQYF. DNA of the CDR3: TGTGCCAGCAGCTTAGTAGGCACGGAGACCCAGTACTTC.

This clonotype was seen a few times. The genes are TRBV12-3 or TRBV12-4 and TRBJ2-7; 10 bases match TRBD1. This CDR3 has 15 amino acids. Unmatched junction bases numbered 9, after V lost 7 bases and J lost 3 bases. The CDR3 is CASTYGGQGHYEQYF. The CDR3, as DNA: TGTGCCAGCACTTACGGGGGACAGGGGCACTACGAGCAGTACTTC.

This chain links TRBV2 with TRBJ2-3; D is unresolved. Germline CDR1 reads SNHLY; CDR2 reads FYNNEI. V lost 6 bases, J lost 2 bases, and 6 bases lay in between. This CDR3 contains 12 residues. The CDR3 is CASSLFTDTQYF. DNA of the CDR3: TGTGCCAGCAGCCTTTTCACAGATACGCAGTATTTT.

Only a few counts were recorded for this clonotype. The chain employs TRBV13 and TRBJ1-1; the match to TRBD1 covers 10 bases. The CDR3 has 14 residues. With V trimmed by 3 bases and J by 3 bases, 1 base remained unmatched. Germline V lookup: CDR1 PRHDT, CDR2 FYEKMQ (reference sequence). The CDR3 sequence: CASSFGTGDTEAFF. CDR3 coding DNA: TGTGCCAGCAGCTTCGGGACAGGGGACACTGAAGCTTTCTTT. The full variable domain, with the rest looked up from reference TRBV13 and TRBJ1-1, is AAGVIQSPRHLIKEKRETATLKCYPIPRHDTVYWYQQGPGQDPQFLISFYEKMQSDKGSIPDRFSAQQFSDYHSELNMSSLELGDSALYFCASSFGTGDTEAFFGQGTRLTVV.

This clonotype was detected a few times. J is TRBJ2-7 and V is TRBV28; a weak D match, TRBD2 (6 bases). From germline, CDR1 is MDHEN and CDR2 SYDVKM. The V and J ends lost 2 bases and 2 bases respectively, with 19 bases between them. The CDR3 covers 17 residues. CDR3 loop: CASSLNSGGGFTYEQYF. The CDR3, as DNA: TGTGCCAGCAGTTTAAATTCCGGGGGTGGGTTCACCTACGAGCAGTACTTC.

The chain joins TRBV12-3 or TRBV12-4 to TRBJ2-1, with 8 bases aligning to TRBD1. The junction had 11 bases not matched to a gene; V was cut back by 7 bases and J by 9 bases. This CDR3 has 14 residues. CDR3 sequence (DNA): TGTGCCAGCACCCCGGGACAGGAGTCCGGTGAGCAGTTCTTC. Amino acids: CASTPGQESGEQFF.

The rearrangement joins TRBV2 to TRBJ2-5; 9 bases agree with TRBD1. Germline V gene lookup returns CDR1 SNHLY and CDR2 FYNNEI. The V gene end was trimmed by 7 bases and the J gene end by 1 base; junction bases not matched to a gene: 7. CDR3 length equals 15 residues. CDR3 in amino acids: CASTEMDRGQETQYF. CDR3 nucleotide sequence: TGTGCCAGCACTGAGATGGACAGGGGCCAAGAGACCCAGTACTTC.

In the case of this clonotype: A junction boundary mismatches the germline segment, possibly from a read error. The rearrangement links TRBV4-1 to TRBJ2-5; 12 bases match TRBD2. CDR3 length: 16 amino acids. Germline V CDR1 and CDR2: MGHRA, YSYEKL. CDR3 in amino acids: CASSQLLAGGQQTQYF. For the CDR3, the DNA is TGCGCCAGCAGCCAGCTACTAGCGGGGGGCCAACAGACCCAGTACTTC.

This clonotype was detected a few times. The chain recombines TRBV5-5 with TRBJ2-3, with 12 bases lining up with TRBD2. Per germline, CDR1 SGHKS and CDR2 YYEKEE (reference sequence). J was trimmed by 6 bases and V by 4 bases; bases with no gene match: 9. CDR3 size: 16 residues. As DNA, the CDR3 is TGTGCCAGCAGCCCACGGACTAGCGGGGAGCTCGATACGCAGTATTTT. This translates into CASSPRTSGELDTQYF.

This clonotype was observed at least ten times. The chain couples TRBV6-4 to TRBJ1-5; D call uncertain. Germline assignment: CDR1 MRHNA and CDR2 SNTAGT. This CDR3 has 13 residues. V lost 2 bases to trimming and J lost 3 bases, with 5 bases between them. Here the CDR3 DNA reads TGTGCCAGCAGTGACGGTTACAATCAGCCCCAGCATTTT. Translated: CASSDGYNQPQHF.

J is TRBJ1-2 and V is TRBV9; TRBD1 aligns across 7 bases. This CDR3 comprises 14 residues. Germline CDR1 reads SGDLS; CDR2 reads YYNGEE. V lost 8 bases, J lost 3 bases, and 10 bases stayed unmatched. CDR3 DNA sequence: TGTGCCAGTTCCTTAACAGGGGCCGACTATGGCTACACCTTC. It yields the protein CASSLTGADYGYTF.

This clonotype was counted only a few times. The chain uses TRBV11-2 and TRBJ2-4; D might be TRBD1 (6 bases). This CDR3 has 16 residues. The germline V gene has CDR1 SGHAT and CDR2 FQNNGV. V lost 5 bases and J 0 bases, leaving 14 bases between the germline ends. CDR3 sequence (DNA): TGTGCCAGCAGCGAACAGGGACAACTAGCCAAAAACATTCAGTACTTC. Translated: CASSEQGQLAKNIQYF.

This chain links TRBV7-9 with TRBJ2-1; D call uncertain. The CDR3 consists of 14 residues. Trimming took off 2 bases at V and 5 bases at J, with 10 bases between the two ends. CDR1 is SEHNR and CDR2 is FQNEAQ in the germline V gene (reference sequence). CDR3 residues: CASSLSSLNNEQFF. CDR3 coding DNA: TGTGCCAGCAGCTTAAGTTCACTCAACAATGAGCAGTTCTTC.